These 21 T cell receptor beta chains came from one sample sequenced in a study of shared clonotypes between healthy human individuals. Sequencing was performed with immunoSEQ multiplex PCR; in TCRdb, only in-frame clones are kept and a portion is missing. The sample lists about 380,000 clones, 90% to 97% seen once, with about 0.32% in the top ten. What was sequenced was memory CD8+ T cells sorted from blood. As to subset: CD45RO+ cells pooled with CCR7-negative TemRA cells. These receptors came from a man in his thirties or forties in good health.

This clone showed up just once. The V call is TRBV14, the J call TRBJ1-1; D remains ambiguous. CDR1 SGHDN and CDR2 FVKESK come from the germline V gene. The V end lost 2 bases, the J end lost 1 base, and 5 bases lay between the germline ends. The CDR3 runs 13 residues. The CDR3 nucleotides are TGTGCCAGCAGCCAACGGGGGAACACTGAAGCTTTCTTT. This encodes CASSQRGNTEAFF.

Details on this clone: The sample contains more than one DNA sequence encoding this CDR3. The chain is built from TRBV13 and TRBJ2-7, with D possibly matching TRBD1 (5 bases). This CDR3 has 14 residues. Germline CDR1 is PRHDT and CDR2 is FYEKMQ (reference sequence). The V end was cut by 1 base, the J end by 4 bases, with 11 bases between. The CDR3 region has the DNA TGTGCCAGCAGCTTAGTTGACAGCCCGTACGAGCAGTACTTC. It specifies CASSLVDSPYEQYF. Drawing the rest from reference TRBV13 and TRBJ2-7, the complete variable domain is AAGVIQSPRHLIKEKRETATLKCYPIPRHDTVYWYQQGPGQDPQFLISFYEKMQSDKGSIPDRFSAQQFSDYHSELNMSSLELGDSALYFCASSLVDSPYEQYFGPGTRLTVT.

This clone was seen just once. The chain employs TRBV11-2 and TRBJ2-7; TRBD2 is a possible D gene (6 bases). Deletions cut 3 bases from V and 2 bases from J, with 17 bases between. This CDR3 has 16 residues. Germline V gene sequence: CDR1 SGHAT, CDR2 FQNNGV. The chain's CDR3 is CASSLGRDWKPYEQYF. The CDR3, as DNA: TGTGCCAGCAGCTTGGGCCGGGACTGGAAACCCTACGAGCAGTACTTC.

The CDR3: CASSPDTGLAGGADTQYF. For the CDR3, the DNA is TGCGCCAGCAGCCCCGACACGGGACTAGCGGGAGGCGCAGATACGCAGTATTTT. The J gene is TRBJ2-3, the V gene TRBV5-1; TRBD2 aligns across 15 bases. This CDR3 is built from 18 residues. CDR1 is SGHRS, CDR2 YFSETQ, per germline. V gave up 4 bases and J gave up 4 bases; unmatched junction bases: 10.

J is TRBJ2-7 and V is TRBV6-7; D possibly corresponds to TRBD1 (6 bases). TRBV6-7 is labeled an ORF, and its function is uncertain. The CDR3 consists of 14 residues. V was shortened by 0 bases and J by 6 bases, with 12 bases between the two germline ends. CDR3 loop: CASSYSTGDGEQYF. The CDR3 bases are TGTGCCAGCAGTTACTCGACAGGAGATGGCGAGCAGTACTTC.

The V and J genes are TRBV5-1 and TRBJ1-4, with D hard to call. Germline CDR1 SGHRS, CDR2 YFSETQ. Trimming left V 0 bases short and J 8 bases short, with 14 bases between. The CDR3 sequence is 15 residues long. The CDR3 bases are TGCGCCAGCAGCTTGGGGGGATTGGTCACGGAAAAACTGTTTTTT. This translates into CASSLGGLVTEKLFF.

The CDR3 DNA is TGTGCCAGCAGTTCCACGGGCCGGATAAAAGCTTTCTTT. This translates into CASSSTGRIKAFF. The chain links TRBV28 to TRBJ1-1, with D unclear. This CDR3 comprises 13 residues. CDR1 is MDHEN and CDR2 is SYDVKM in the germline V gene. V was shortened by 4 bases and J by 9 bases, with 15 bases between the two germline ends.

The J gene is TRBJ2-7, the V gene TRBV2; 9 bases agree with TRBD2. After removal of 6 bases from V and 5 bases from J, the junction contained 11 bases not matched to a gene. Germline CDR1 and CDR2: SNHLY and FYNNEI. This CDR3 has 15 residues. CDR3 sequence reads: CASRATGTSRNEQYF. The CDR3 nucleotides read TGTGCCAGCAGGGCCACCGGGACTAGCCGGAACGAGCAGTACTTC.

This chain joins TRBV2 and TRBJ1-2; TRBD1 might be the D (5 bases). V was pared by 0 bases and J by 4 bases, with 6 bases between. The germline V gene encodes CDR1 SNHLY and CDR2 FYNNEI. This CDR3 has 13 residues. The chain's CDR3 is CASSEAGVYGYTF. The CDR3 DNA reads TGTGCCAGCAGTGAAGCAGGGGTCTATGGCTACACCTTC.

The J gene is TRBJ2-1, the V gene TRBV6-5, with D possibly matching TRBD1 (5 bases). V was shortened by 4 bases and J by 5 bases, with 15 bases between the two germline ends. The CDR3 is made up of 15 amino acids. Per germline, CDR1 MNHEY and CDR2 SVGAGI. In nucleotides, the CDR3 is TGTGCCAGCAGTTTGGAAGGGATGGGGCACAATGAGCAGTTCTTC. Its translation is CASSLEGMGHNEQFF.

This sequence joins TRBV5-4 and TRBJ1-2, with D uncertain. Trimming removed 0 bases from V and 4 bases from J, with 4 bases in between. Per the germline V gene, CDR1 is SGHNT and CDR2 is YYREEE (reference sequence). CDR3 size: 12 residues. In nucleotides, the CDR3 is TGTGCCAGCAGCTTGGGGGGCTATGGCTACACCTTC. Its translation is CASSLGGYGYTF. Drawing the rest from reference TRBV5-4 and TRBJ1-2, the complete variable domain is ETGVTQSPTHLIKTRGQQVTLRCSSQSGHNTVSWYQQALGQGPQFIFQYYREEENGRGNFPPRFSGLQFPNYSSELNVNALELDDSALYLCASSLGGYGYTFGSGTRLTVV.

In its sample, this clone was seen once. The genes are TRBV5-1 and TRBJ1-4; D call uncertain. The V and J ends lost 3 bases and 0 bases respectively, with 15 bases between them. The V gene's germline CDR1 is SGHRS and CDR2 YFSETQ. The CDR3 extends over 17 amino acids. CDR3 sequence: CASSSGRNYATNEKLFF. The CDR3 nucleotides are TGCGCCAGCAGCTCAGGACGGAATTATGCAACTAATGAAAAACTGTTTTTT. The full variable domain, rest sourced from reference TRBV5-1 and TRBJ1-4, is KAGVTQTPRYLIKTRGQQVTLSCSPISGHRSVSWYQQTPGQGLQFLFEYFSETQRNKGNFPGRFSGRQFSNSRSEMNVSTLELGDSALYLCASSSGRNYATNEKLFFGSGTQLSVL.

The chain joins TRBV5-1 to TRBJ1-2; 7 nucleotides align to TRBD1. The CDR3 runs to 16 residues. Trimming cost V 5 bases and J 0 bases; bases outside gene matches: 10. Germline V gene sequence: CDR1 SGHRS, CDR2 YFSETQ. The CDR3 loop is CASRVPGGRANYGYTF. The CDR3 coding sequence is TGCGCCAGCAGGGTCCCAGGGGGGCGGGCTAACTATGGCTACACCTTC.

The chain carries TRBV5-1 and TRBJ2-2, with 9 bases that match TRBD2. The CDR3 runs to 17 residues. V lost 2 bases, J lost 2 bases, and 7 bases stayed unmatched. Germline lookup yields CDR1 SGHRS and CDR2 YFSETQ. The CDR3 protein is CASSLTVLAGNTGELFF. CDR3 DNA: TGCGCCAGCAGCTTAACAGTGCTAGCGGGAAACACCGGGGAGCTGTTTTTT.

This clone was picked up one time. This chain's CDR3 is CASSPDSGSYEQYF. CDR3 bases: TGCGCCAGCAGCCCAGACTCGGGCTCCTACGAGCAGTACTTC. J is TRBJ2-7 and V is TRBV5-1; no reliable D call. The germline V gene encodes CDR1 SGHRS and CDR2 YFSETQ. Trimming removed 4 bases from V and 0 bases from J, with 11 bases in between. The CDR3 runs to 14 residues.

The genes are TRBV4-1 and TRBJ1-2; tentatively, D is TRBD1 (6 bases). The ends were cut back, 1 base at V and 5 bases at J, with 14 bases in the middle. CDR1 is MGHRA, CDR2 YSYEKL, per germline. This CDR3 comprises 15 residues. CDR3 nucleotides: TGCGCCAGCAGCCAAGGGAGGGAACAGGGATATGGCTACACCTTC. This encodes CASSQGREQGYGYTF.

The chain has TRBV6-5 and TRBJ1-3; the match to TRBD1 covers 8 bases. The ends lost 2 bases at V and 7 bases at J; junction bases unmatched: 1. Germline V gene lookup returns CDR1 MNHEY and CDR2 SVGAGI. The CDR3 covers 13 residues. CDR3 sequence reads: CASSYTGGNTIYF. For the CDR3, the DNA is TGTGCCAGCAGTTACACAGGGGGGAACACCATATATTTT.

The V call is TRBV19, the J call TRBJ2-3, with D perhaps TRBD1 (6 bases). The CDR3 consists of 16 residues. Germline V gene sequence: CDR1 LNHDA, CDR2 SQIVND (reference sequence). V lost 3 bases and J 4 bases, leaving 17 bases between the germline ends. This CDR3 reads CASSMGATSRADTQYF. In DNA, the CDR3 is TGTGCCAGTAGTATGGGGGCTACTAGTAGAGCAGATACGCAGTATTTT.

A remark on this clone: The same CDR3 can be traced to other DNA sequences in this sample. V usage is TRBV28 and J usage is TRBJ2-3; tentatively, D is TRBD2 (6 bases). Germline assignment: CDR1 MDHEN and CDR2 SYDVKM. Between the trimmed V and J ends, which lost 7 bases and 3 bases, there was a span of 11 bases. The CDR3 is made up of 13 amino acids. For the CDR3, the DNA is TGTGCCAGCACCCCTGGAGGGACAGATACGCAGTATTTT. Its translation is CASTPGGTDTQYF.

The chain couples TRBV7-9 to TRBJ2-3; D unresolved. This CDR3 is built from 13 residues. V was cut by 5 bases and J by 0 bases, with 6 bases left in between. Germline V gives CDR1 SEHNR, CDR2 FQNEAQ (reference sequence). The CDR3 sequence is CASSERSTDTQYF. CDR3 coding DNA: TGTGCCAGCAGCGAGAGGAGCACAGATACGCAGTATTTT. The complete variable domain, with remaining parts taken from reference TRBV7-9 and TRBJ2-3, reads DTGVSQNPRHKITKRGQNVTFRCDPISEHNRLYWYRQTLGQGPEFLTYFQNEAQLEKSRLLSDRFSAERPKGSFSTLEIQRTEQGDSAMYLCASSERSTDTQYFGPGTRLTVL.

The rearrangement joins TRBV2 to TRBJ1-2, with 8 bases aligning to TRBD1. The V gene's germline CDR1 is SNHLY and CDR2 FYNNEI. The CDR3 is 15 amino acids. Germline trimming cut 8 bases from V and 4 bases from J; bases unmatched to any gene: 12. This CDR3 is CASRHGTGNGYGYTF. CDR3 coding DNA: TGTGCCAGCCGCCATGGGACAGGAAATGGCTATGGCTACACCTTC.